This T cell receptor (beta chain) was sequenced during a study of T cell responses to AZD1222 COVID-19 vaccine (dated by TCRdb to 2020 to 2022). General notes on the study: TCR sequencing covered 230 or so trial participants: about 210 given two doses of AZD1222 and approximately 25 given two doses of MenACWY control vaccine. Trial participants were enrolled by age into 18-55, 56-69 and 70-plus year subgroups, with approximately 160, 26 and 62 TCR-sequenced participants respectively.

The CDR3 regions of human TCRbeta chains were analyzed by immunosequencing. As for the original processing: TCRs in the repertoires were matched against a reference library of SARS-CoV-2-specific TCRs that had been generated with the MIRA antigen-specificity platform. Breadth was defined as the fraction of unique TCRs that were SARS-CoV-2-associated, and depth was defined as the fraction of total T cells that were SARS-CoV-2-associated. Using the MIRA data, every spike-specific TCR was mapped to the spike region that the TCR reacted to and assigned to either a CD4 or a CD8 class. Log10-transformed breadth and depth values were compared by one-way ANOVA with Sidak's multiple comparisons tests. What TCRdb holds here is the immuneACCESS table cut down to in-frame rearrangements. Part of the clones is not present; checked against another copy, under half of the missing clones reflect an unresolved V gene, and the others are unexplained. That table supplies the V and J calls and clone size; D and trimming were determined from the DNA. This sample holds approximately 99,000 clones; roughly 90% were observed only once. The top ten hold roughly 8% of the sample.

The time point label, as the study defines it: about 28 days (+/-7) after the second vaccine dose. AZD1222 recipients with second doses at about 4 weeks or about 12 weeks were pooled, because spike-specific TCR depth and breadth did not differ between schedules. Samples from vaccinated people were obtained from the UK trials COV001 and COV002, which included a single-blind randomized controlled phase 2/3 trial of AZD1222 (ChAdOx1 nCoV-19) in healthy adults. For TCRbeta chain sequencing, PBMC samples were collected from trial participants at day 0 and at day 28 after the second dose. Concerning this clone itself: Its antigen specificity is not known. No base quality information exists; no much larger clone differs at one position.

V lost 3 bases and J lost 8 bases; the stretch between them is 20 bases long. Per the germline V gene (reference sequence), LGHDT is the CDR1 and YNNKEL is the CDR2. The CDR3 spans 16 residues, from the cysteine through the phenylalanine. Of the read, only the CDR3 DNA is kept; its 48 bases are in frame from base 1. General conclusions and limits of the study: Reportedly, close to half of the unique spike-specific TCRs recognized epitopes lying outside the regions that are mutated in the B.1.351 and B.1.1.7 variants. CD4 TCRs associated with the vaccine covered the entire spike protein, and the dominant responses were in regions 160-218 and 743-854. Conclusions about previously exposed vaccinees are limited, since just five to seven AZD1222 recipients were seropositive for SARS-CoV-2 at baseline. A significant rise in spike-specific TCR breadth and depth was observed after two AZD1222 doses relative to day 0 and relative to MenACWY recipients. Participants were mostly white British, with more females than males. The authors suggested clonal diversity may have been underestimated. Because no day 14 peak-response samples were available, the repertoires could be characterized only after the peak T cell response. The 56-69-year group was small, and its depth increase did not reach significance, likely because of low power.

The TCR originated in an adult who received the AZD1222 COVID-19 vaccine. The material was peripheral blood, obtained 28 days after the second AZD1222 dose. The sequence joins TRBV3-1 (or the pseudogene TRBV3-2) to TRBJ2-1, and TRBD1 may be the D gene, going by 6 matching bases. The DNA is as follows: TGTGCCAGCAGCCAGGATGGCGTCACCAGGGGCGATGAGCAGTTCTTC. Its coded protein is CASSQDGVTRGDEQFF.